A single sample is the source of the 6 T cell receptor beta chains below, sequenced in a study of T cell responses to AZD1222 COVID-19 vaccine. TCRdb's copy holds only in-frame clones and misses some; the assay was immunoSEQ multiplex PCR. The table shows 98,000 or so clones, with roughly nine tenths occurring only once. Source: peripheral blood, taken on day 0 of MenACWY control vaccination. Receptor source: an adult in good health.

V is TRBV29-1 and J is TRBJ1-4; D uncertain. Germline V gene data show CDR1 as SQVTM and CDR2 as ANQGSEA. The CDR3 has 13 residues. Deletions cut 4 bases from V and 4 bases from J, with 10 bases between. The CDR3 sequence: CSVGSQNNEKLFF. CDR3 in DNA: TGCAGCGTTGGTTCGCAAAATAATGAAAAACTGTTTTTT. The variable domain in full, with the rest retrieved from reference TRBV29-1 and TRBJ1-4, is SAVISQKPSRDICQRGTSLTIQCQVDSQVTMMFWYRQQPGQSLTLIATANQGSEATYESGFVIDKFPISRPNLTFSTLTVSNMSPEDSSIYLCSVGSQNNEKLFFGSGTQLSVL.

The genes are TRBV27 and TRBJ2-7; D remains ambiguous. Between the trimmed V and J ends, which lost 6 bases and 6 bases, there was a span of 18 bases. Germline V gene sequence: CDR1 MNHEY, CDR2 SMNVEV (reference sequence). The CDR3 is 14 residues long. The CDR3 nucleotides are TGTGCCAGCAGCAGACGACACGAGGTTGGCGAGCAGTACTTC. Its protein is CASSRRHEVGEQYF.

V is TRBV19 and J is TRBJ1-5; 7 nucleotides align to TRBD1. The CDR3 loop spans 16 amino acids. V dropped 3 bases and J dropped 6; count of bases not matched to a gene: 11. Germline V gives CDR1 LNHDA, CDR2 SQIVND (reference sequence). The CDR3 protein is CASSIANRGAGQPQHF. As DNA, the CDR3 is TGTGCCAGTAGTATCGCAAACAGGGGCGCGGGTCAGCCCCAGCATTTT.

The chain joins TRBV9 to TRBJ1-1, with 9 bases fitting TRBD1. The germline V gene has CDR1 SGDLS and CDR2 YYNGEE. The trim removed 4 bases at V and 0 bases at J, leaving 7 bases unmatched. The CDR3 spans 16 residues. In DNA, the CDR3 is TGTGCCAGCAGCCCGGACAGGGGTAGCATGAACACTGAAGCTTTCTTT. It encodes CASSPDRGSMNTEAFF.

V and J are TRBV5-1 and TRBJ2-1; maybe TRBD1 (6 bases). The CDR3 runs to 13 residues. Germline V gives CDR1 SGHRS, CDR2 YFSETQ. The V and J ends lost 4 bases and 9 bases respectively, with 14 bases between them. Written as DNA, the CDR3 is TGCGCCAGCAGCAGCACAGGGTCGCCTGAGCAGTTCTTC. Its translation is CASSSTGSPEQFF.

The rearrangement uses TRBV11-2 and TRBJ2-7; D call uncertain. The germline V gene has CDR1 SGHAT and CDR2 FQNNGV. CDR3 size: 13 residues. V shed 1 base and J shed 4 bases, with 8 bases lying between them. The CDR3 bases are TGTGCCAGCAGCTTAGCAGAGGCTTACGAGCAGTACTTC. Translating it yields CASSLAEAYEQYF.